The text below deals with one T cell receptor beta chain. Germline-derived CDR1 and CDR2 are SGDLS and YYNGEE. The J segment lost 4 bases and the V segment lost 4 bases, leaving 8 bases of the junction unmatched. The CDR3 runs to 16 residues. This sample is drawn from a study of blood T cell repertoires in COVID-19. Study at large: The origin of the acute and convalescent COVID-19 samples was the United States, Italy and Spain. Nucleic acid was either cDNA or gDNA, and it came from T cells, B-cell-depleted T cells, or PBMCs.

In the source study's methods: Estimation of nucleated cell counts was performed using reference gene primer amplification. Produced via immunoSEQ multiplex PCR; TCRdb's table is partial and in-frame only. The D gene and trimming were derived from the DNA, and the V and J assignments and clone size from that table. The sample gives some 150,000 clones, roughly 90% of which show up once; about 3% is in the top ten. V usage is TRBV9 and J usage is TRBJ2-6, with 7 bases identical to TRBD1. Material: peripheral blood. The receptor's source is a man aged 55 to 69 with acute or convalescent COVID-19. As DNA, the CDR3 is TGTGCCAGCAGCTCTCGACAGGGTACCGGGGCCAACGTCCTGACTTTC. Amino acids: CASSSRQGTGANVLTF. Full variable domain (rest looked up from reference TRBV9 and TRBJ2-6): DSGVTQTPKHLITATGQRVTLRCSPRSGDLSVYWYQQSLDQGLQFLIQYYNGEERAKGNILERFSAQQFPDLHSELNLSSLELGDSALYFCASSSRQGTGANVLTFGAGSRLTVL.